These 10 T cell receptor beta chains originate from one sample sequenced in a study of Ad26.COV2.S vaccination and SARS-CoV-2 variants. Noted treatment: some 19 received Ad26.COV2.S at low or high dose, single or two shots; 5 received placebo; per-sample allocation not given. The investigators took samples on day 63 after the first vaccine or placebo injection. Profiled with immunoSEQ multiplex PCR; TCRdb holds only in-frame clones, not every one. The sample lists about 470,000 clones, less than 95% seen once, with about 4.5% in the top ten. Sample: peripheral blood, taken in a trial of Ad26.COV2.S vaccine versus placebo. Receptors originate from a person between 18 and 65 years old who received the Ad26.COV2.S COVID-19 vaccine or a placebo.

The V gene is TRBV19, the J gene TRBJ2-1, with TRBD2 matching over 10 bases. The CDR3 runs 16 residues. Germline assignment: CDR1 LNHDA and CDR2 SQIVND (reference sequence). Trimming took 5 bases from V and 4 from J; bases not matched to a gene: 8. Written as DNA, the CDR3 is TGTGCCAGTAGTTCTCCCGGGACTAGCGCTTACAATGAGCAGTTCTTC. Translating it yields CASSSPGTSAYNEQFF.

This sequence joins TRBV7-2 and TRBJ1-6; TRBD1 aligns across 7 bases. Unmatched junction bases numbered 6, after V lost 0 bases and J lost 7 bases. Germline V gene sequence: CDR1 SGHTA, CDR2 FQGNSA. This CDR3 is built from 16 residues. The CDR3 DNA is TGTGCCAGCAGCTTAGCCGGGGGACAGATAAATTCACCCCTCCACTTT. Its protein is CASSLAGGQINSPLHF.

V gene TRBV7-2 combines with J gene TRBJ2-3, with 10 nucleotides matching TRBD2. The ends lost 5 bases at V and 4 bases at J; junction bases unmatched: 12. CDR1 and CDR2 (germline): SGHTA, FQGNSA. This CDR3 comprises 17 residues. CDR3 sequence (DNA): TGTGCCAGCAGCAGGTTAGCGGGAGGCCTCCGGGCAGATACGCAGTATTTT. Residues: CASSRLAGGLRADTQYF.

The gene calls are TRBV19 and TRBJ1-5; D uncertain. Trimming took off 7 bases at V and 4 bases at J, with 8 bases between the two ends. Germline loops: CDR1 LNHDA, CDR2 SQIVND (reference sequence). CDR3 length: 12 residues. As DNA, the CDR3 is TGTGCCAGTAACTGGAGTAATCAGCCCCAGCATTTT. This encodes CASNWSNQPQHF.

The V and J genes are TRBV5-5 and TRBJ1-4; D unclear. Trimming took 7 bases from V and 0 from J, leaving 13 bases between them. CDR3 length equals 15 residues. CDR1 and CDR2 from the germline V gene are SGHKS and YYEKEE (reference sequence). For the CDR3, the DNA is TGTGCCAGCGTTAAAACGATTGCAACTAATGAAAAACTGTTTTTT. Translating gives CASVKTIATNEKLFF.

The chain recombines TRBV7-2 with TRBJ2-3; D is uncertain. Germline V gene data show CDR1 as SGHTA and CDR2 as FQGNSA. Between the trimmed V and J ends, which lost 4 bases and 12 bases, there was a span of 11 bases. The CDR3 spans 11 residues. CDR3 loop: CASSSQEPQYF. DNA of the CDR3: TGTGCCAGCAGCTCCCAGGAACCCCAGTATTTT. Together with reference TRBV7-2 and TRBJ2-3, the CDR3 gives the full variable domain: GAGVSQSPSNKVTEKGKDVELRCDPISGHTALYWYRQSLGQGLEFLIYFQGNSAPDKSGLPSDRFSAERTGGSVSTLTIQRTQQEDSAVYLCASSSQEPQYFGPGTRLTVL.

This clone was counted only a few times. The V call is TRBV19, the J call TRBJ2-5, with 7 bases matching TRBD1. Trimming removed 6 bases from V and 1 base from J; junction bases left unmatched: 5. Germline V CDR1 and CDR2: LNHDA, SQIVND (reference sequence). CDR3 length: 14 amino acids. CDR3 bases: TGTGCCAGTAGCGTAACAGGGGTCCAAGAGACCCAGTACTTC. This sequence encodes CASSVTGVQETQYF.

This sequence joins TRBV7-8 and TRBJ1-4; no clear D. Trimming took 2 bases from V and 0 from J, leaving 10 bases between them. The CDR3 has 16 residues. Germline CDR1 and CDR2: SGHVS and FQNEAQ. In nucleotides, the CDR3 is TGTGCCAGCAGCTTAAATGAGTTTGCAACTAATGAAAAACTGTTTTTT. Encoded protein: CASSLNEFATNEKLFF.

The chain joins TRBV30 to TRBJ2-6; perhaps TRBD2 as D (5 bases). V lost 0 bases and J 3 bases, leaving 9 bases between the germline ends. The CDR3 spans 15 residues. CDR1 GTSNPN and CDR2 SVGIG come from the germline V gene (reference sequence). CDR3 region: CAWSVLGSGANVLTF. The CDR3 bases are TGTGCCTGGAGTGTACTAGGGAGTGGGGCCAACGTCCTGACTTTC.

V usage is TRBV27 and J usage is TRBJ1-5; D is uncertain. The germline gives CDR1 MNHEY, CDR2 SMNVEV (reference sequence). CDR3 length: 12 residues. Trimming removed 3 bases from V and 3 bases from J, with 3 bases in between. The CDR3 reads CASSFNNQPQHF. CDR3 nucleotides: TGTGCCAGCAGTTTCAACAATCAGCCCCAGCATTTT.